This T cell receptor beta chain was observed in a study of vaccination and CD4 T cells after COVID-19. The Oncomine TCR Beta short-read assay was applied to DNA of cultured CD4+ T cells. TCRdb itself ran the PCR reads through MiXCR, one entry per CDR3 protein. The sample lists approximately 12,000 distinct CDR3 sequences; approximately 60% were seen once. Treatment here: approximately nine-day PBMC culture with coronavirus spike peptide pools or control peptides (ViraFEST assay). V gave up 6 bases and J gave up 6 bases; unmatched junction bases: 5. The CDR3 contains 13 residues. From germline, CDR1 is LNHDA and CDR2 SQIVND (reference sequence). On this clonotype: What it recognizes is unknown.

V is TRBV19 and J is TRBJ1-1, with 9 bases fitting TRBD1. Input material: CD4+ T cells from blood, cultured in vitro. The origin of this receptor is a human donor who had recovered from COVID-19. The CDR3: CASRTGGDAEAFF. CDR3 nucleotides: TGTGCCAGTAGGACAGGGGGGGACGCTGAAGCTTTCTTT.